This paragraph reports one TCR beta chain. V lost 8 bases to trimming and J lost 9 bases; unmatched junction nucleotides: 9. The CDR3 runs to 13 residues. The germline V gene encodes CDR1 LGHDT and CDR2 YNNKEL (reference sequence). Patients affected by ophthalmopathy presented a Clinical Activity Score of at least 3, a NOSPECS grade of at least 4, and disease duration below 3 months. Isolation of PBMCs was performed on around 9.8 ml fresh peripheral blood. This record comes from a study of T cells in Graves' hyperthyroidism and ophthalmopathy. Study context: Peripheral blood collection took place at initial diagnosis, before any treatment.

From RNA transcripts, TCR beta CDR3 regions were amplified. RT-PCR in the first round (using the HTBI primer set) targeted the TCR CDR3. MiXCR, run by TCRdb on the multiplex PCR reads, gives a single entry per CDR3 protein. The sample shows hundreds of thousands of distinct CDR3 sequences, approximately 20% of them seen only once. This chain joins TRBV3-1 and TRBJ2-1; 8 bases map to TRBD2. Input material: blood. This receptor was obtained from a man aged 25-40 years with Graves' ophthalmopathy. The DNA for the CDR3 is TGTGCCAGCGCCGGGACTAGGTCGGGTGAGCAGTTCTTC. Translating gives CASAGTRSGEQFF.